This T cell receptor beta chain emerged from a study of blood T cell repertoires in COVID-19. Study as a whole: T cells, B-cell-depleted T cells, or PBMCs supplied cDNA or gDNA.

Trimming cost V 3 bases and J 4 bases; bases outside gene matches: 6. Germline V lookup: CDR1 SGHTA, CDR2 FQGNSA. This CDR3 has 15 amino acids. As originally analysed: Scientists estimated how many nucleated cells there were by amplifying reference gene primers. Method: immunoSEQ multiplex PCR; TCRdb's copy keeps in-frame clones and lacks some. The V and J calls and the clone size are those of that table, but D and trimming were determined from the DNA. The sample yields 75,000 to 95,000 clones, over 80% seen once. The sequence was collected from a man older than 75 with active or convalescent COVID-19. The V gene is TRBV7-2, the J gene TRBJ2-5; 9 bases map to TRBD1. The material sequenced was peripheral blood. The CDR3 DNA is TGTGCCAGCAGCTTCCGGGACAGGGAGGGAGAGACCCAGTACTTC. Protein sequence: CASSFRDREGETQYF. The full variable domain, with the rest looked up from reference TRBV7-2 and TRBJ2-5, is GAGVSQSPSNKVTEKGKDVELRCDPISGHTALYWYRQSLGQGLEFLIYFQGNSAPDKSGLPSDRFSAERTGGSVSTLTIQRTQQEDSAVYLCASSFRDREGETQYFGPGTRLLVL.